What follows are 9 T cell receptor beta chains derived from one specimen sequenced in a study of T cell responses to AZD1222 COVID-19 vaccine. The table came from immunoSEQ multiplex PCR; TCRdb's copy has only in-frame clones and leaves some out. The data show over 100,000 clones, roughly nine tenths seen once. This specimen was peripheral blood, taken on day 0 of AZD1222 vaccination. The receptors were gathered from an adult in good health.

Comments on this clone: The identical CDR3 is also encoded by other nucleotide sequences in the sample. CDR3: CASSVGTGNQPQHF. The CDR3 region has the DNA TGCGCCAGCAGCGTTGGGACAGGCAATCAGCCCCAGCATTTT. This rearrangement joins TRBV5-1 to TRBJ1-5, with 7 bases aligning to TRBD1. V trimming: 4 bases; J trimming: 2 bases; junction bases outside the gene matches: 3. CDR1 and CDR2 (germline): SGHRS, YFSETQ. The CDR3 is 14 residues long.

V usage is TRBV20-1 and J usage is TRBJ2-1; TRBD2 aligns across 12 bases. The CDR3 has 17 amino acids. Germline V gene lookup returns CDR1 DFQATT and CDR2 SNEGSKA (reference sequence). V lost 3 bases, J lost 0 bases, and 6 bases stayed unmatched. The CDR3 sequence is CSASKLAGGSSYNEQFF. In nucleotides, the CDR3 is TGCAGTGCTAGTAAGCTAGCGGGAGGGAGCTCCTACAATGAGCAGTTCTTC.

This chain links TRBV4-2 with TRBJ2-1; no firm D call. Germline assignment: CDR1 LGHNA and CDR2 YNFKEQ. The CDR3 covers 15 residues. V lost 4 bases and J lost 4, with 14 bases in between. The CDR3 reads CASSPVGGEYNEQFF. DNA of the CDR3: TGTGCCAGCAGCCCAGTTGGTGGGGAATACAATGAGCAGTTCTTC.

The chain combines TRBV6-2 or TRBV6-3 with TRBJ1-2; D not certain. The CDR3 extends over 15 amino acids. Germline V gene lookup returns CDR1 MNHEY and CDR2 SVGEGT. V was shortened by 6 bases and J by 1 base, with 15 bases between the two germline ends. This CDR3 reads CASSQTRKNNYGYTF. DNA for the CDR3: TGTGCCAGCAGCCAGACCAGGAAGAATAACTATGGCTACACCTTC.

The DNA of the CDR3 is TGTGCCAGCTCACCCGGGACCCACCACACAGATACGCAGTATTTT. Translation: CASSPGTHHTDTQYF. The chain uses TRBV18 and TRBJ2-3, with D perhaps being TRBD1 or TRBD2 (5 bases each). Looked up from germline, CDR1 is KGHSH and CDR2 is LQKENI. This CDR3 spans 15 amino acids. Trimming removed 3 bases from V and 2 bases from J, with 12 bases in between.

This clone was recorded once. The chain couples TRBV7-8 to TRBJ1-3; TRBD1 matches 8 bases. The CDR3 consists of 14 residues. In germline, CDR1 is SGHVS, CDR2 FQNEAQ. The V and J ends lost 6 bases and 4 bases, in that order; junction bases with no gene match: 5. DNA of the CDR3: TGTGCCAGCAGTATACAGGGGGTAGGAAACACCATATATTTT. This codes for CASSIQGVGNTIYF.

V and J are TRBV5-1 and TRBJ2-5; tentatively, D is TRBD2 (6 bases). Germline CDR1 SGHRS, CDR2 YFSETQ. V dropped 4 bases and J dropped 1 base, with 14 bases sitting between them. CDR3 length equals 15 residues. The CDR3, as DNA: TGCGCCAGCAGCCCTGGATCCGGGGGCCAAGAGACCCAGTACTTC. Its protein product is CASSPGSGGQETQYF.

The chain couples TRBV2 to TRBJ2-7, with no clear D. The CDR3 totals 16 residues. With 7 bases removed from V and 1 base from J, the gap between germline ends came to 20 bases. CDR1 is SNHLY, CDR2 FYNNEI, per germline. The CDR3 sequence: CASIPGSAALSYEQYF. The CDR3, as DNA: TGTGCCAGCATTCCCGGGTCGGCAGCACTTTCCTACGAGCAGTACTTC.

This clone was observed once. The chain joins TRBV6-5 to TRBJ1-2, with D possibly being TRBD1 (5 bases). Trimming took 0 bases from V and 8 from J, leaving 13 bases between them. Germline CDR1 is MNHEY and CDR2 is SVGAGI. This CDR3 region has 14 residues. CDR3 loop: CASSYSAGTRGYTF. The CDR3 DNA sequence: TGTGCCAGCAGTTACTCCGCAGGGACGAGAGGCTACACCTTC.